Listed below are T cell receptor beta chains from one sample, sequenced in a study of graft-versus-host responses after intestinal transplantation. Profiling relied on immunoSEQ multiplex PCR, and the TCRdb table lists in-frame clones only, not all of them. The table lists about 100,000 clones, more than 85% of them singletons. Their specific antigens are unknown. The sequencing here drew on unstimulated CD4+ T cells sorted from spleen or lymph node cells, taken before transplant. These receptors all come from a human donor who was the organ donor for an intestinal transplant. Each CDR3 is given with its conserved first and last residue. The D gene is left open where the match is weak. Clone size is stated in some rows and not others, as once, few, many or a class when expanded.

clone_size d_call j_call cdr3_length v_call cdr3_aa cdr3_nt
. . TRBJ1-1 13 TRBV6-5 CASSLERNTEAFF TGTGCCAGCAGTTTGGAGCGGAACACTGAAGCTTTCTTT
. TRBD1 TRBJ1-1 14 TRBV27 CASIRQGFGTEAFF TGTGCCAGCATACGACAGGGATTCGGCACTGAAGCTTTCTTT
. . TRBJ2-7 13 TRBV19 CASSISVRYEQYF TGTGCCAGTAGTATTTCAGTCCGATACGAGCAGTACTTC
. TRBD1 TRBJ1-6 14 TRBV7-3 CASSLDRVRSPLHF TGTGCCAGCAGCCTCGACAGGGTCCGTTCACCCCTCCACTTT
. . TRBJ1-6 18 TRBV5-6 CASSSKKMTGLRIQPLHF TGTGCCAGCAGCTCCAAAAAGATGACAGGACTAAGGATTCAGCCCCTCCACTTT
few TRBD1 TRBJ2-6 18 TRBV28 CASSFWTGGASGANVLTF TGTGCCAGCAGTTTCTGGACAGGGGGGGCCTCTGGGGCCAACGTCCTGACTTTC
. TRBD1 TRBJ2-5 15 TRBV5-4 CASSPRQGVQETQYF TGTGCCAGCAGCCCTCGACAGGGCGTGCAAGAGACCCAGTACTTC
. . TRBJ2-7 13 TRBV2 CASSKDSRNNVNF TGTGCCAGCAGTAAGGACAGCCGAAACAACGTTAACTTC
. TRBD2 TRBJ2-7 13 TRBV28 CASRSTSAYEQYF TGTGCCAGCAGGTCTACTAGCGCCTACGAGCAGTACTTC
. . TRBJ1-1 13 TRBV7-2 CASSLEPAREAFF TGTGCCAGCAGCTTAGAGCCGGCGCGTGAAGCTTTCTTT
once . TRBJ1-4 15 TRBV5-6 CASSLVAETNEKLFF TGTGCCAGCAGCTTGGTGGCAGAGACAAATGAAAAACTGTTTTTT
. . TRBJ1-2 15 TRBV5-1 CASSFYRDPNYGYTF TGCGCCAGCAGCTTCTACAGGGATCCGAACTATGGCTACACCTTC
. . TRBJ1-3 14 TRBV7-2 CASSFVQTGGTIYF TGTGCCAGCAGCTTTGTACAGACTGGAGGCACCATATATTTT
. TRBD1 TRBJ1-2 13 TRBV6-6 CASRYRGTNGYTF TGTGCCAGCAGGTACAGGGGGACGAATGGCTACACCTTC
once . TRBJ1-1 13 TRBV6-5 CASRETGNTEAFF TGTGCCAGCAGGGAGACAGGGAACACTGAAGCTTTCTTT
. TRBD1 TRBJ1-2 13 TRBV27 CASIQGAGYGYTF TGTGCCAGTATCCAGGGGGCCGGCTATGGCTACACCTTC
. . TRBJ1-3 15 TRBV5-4 CASSQPGGSGNTIYF TGTGCCAGCAGCCAGCCTGGGGGCTCTGGAAACACCATATATTTT
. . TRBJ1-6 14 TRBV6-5 CAAGGGNYNSPLHF TGTGCCGCCGGAGGGGGTAACTATAATTCACCCCTCCACTTT
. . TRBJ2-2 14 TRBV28 CASSLWEKHGELFF TGTGCCAGCAGTTTATGGGAAAAGCACGGGGAGCTGTTTTTT
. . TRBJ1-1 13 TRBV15 CATSRWESSEAFF TGTGCCACCAGCAGATGGGAGTCTTCTGAAGCTTTCTTT
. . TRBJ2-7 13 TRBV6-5 CASSGRMPYEQYF TGTGCCAGCAGTGGCAGGATGCCTTACGAGCAGTACTTC
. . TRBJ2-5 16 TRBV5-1 CASSTPRDPERETQYF TGCGCCAGCAGCACGCCCCGGGACCCAGAGAGGGAGACCCAGTACTTC
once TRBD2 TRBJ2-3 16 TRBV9 CASSFGLAGGTDTQYF TGTGCCAGCAGCTTCGGCTTGGCGGGGGGCACAGATACGCAGTATTTT
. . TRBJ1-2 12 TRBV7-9 CASSLEGLRNTF TGTGCCAGCAGCTTAGAGGGGTTACGGAACACCTTC
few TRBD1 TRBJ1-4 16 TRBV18 CASSRGTAATNEKLFF TGTGCCAGCTCACGAGGGACAGCAGCAACTAATGAAAAACTGTTTTTT
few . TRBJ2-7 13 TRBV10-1 CASSERQGREQYF TGCGCCAGCAGTGAGCGGCAGGGTCGGGAGCAGTACTTC
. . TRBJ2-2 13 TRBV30 CAWSNMMTGELFF TGTGCCTGGAGTAATATGATGACCGGGGAGCTGTTTTTT
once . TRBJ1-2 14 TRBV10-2 CASSVQGRDYGYTF TGCGCCAGCAGCGTACAGGGTAGGGACTATGGCTACACCTTC
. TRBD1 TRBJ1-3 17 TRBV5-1 CASSHGTGGNSGNTIYF TGCGCCAGCAGCCACGGGACAGGGGGGAACTCTGGAAACACCATATATTTT
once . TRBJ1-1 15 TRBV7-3 CASRQGRGGSTEAFF TGTGCCAGCAGGCAGGGTAGGGGAGGTAGCACTGAAGCTTTCTTT
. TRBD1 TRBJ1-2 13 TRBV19 CASSIAGGYGYTF TGTGCCAGTAGTATAGCAGGGGGCTATGGCTACACCTTC
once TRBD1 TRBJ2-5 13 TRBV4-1 CASSQGQGVTQYF TGCGCCAGCAGCCAAGGACAGGGGGTGACCCAGTACTTC
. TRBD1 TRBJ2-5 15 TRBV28 CASKGETGRQETQYF TGTGCCAGCAAAGGCGAGACAGGGCGGCAAGAGACCCAGTACTTC
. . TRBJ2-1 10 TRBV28 CASSRNEQFF TGTGCCAGCAGCCGCAATGAGCAGTTCTTC
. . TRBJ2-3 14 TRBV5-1 CASSTTGTTDTQYF TGCGCCAGCAGCACGACAGGTACGACAGATACGCAGTATTTT
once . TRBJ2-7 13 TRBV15 CATSRDPQDGQYF TGTGCCACCAGCAGAGATCCCCAGGACGGGCAGTACTTC
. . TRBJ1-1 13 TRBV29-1 CSVHPLMNTEAFF TGCAGCGTTCATCCGTTGATGAACACTGAAGCTTTCTTT
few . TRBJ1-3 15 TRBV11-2 CASSPLPSAGNTIYF TGTGCCAGCAGCCCGCTCCCAAGTGCTGGAAACACCATATATTTT
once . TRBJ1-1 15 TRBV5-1 CASSPQQGTNTEAFF TGCGCCAGCAGCCCGCAACAGGGTACGAACACTGAAGCTTTCTTT
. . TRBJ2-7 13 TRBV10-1 CASRRPLGYEQYF TGCGCCAGCAGAAGGCCTCTCGGCTACGAGCAGTACTTC
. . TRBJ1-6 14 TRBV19 CASGRWGGSSPLHF TGTGCCAGTGGGCGATGGGGAGGTAGTTCACCCCTCCACTTT
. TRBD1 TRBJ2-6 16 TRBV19 CASSSLQGTGANVLTF TGTGCCAGTAGTTCCTTACAGGGGACCGGGGCCAACGTCCTGACTTTC
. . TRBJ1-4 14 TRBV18 CASSLGPVNEKLFF TGTGCCAGCTCCCTCGGACCGGTTAATGAAAAACTGTTTTTT
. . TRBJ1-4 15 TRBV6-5 CASSDSGRMTEKLFF TGTGCCAGCAGCGACTCGGGACGGATGACCGAAAAACTGTTTTTT
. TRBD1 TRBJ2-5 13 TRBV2 CASSLNRGETQYF TGTGCCAGCAGTCTAAACAGGGGGGAGACCCAGTACTTC
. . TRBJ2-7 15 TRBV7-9 CASSRDTWASYEQYF TGTGCCAGCAGCAGGGACACCTGGGCCTCCTACGAGCAGTACTTC
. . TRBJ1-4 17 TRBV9 CASSVGGGGTTNEKLFF TGTGCCAGCAGCGTAGGGGGAGGGGGGACAACTAATGAAAAACTGTTTTTT
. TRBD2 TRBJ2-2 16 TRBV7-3 CASSLGLAPNTGELFF TGTGCCAGCAGCCTCGGACTAGCGCCGAACACCGGGGAGCTGTTTTTT
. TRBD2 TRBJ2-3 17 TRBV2 CASRGASGGAVTDTQYF TGTGCCAGCCGGGGGGCTAGCGGGGGGGCCGTCACAGATACGCAGTATTTT
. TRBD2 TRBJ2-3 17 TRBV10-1 CASSESIAGASTDTQYF TGCGCCAGCAGTGAGTCGATAGCGGGAGCCAGCACAGATACGCAGTATTTT
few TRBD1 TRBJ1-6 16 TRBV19 CASRNAGGAWNSPLHF TGTGCCAGTAGAAACGCAGGGGGCGCTTGGAATTCACCCCTCCACTTT
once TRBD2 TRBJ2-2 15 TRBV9 CASSVMSGGTGELFF TGTGCCAGCAGCGTAATGAGCGGGGGCACCGGGGAGCTGTTTTTT
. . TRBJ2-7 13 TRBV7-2 CASSLGPNYEQYF TGTGCCAGCAGCTTGGGGCCAAACTACGAGCAGTACTTC
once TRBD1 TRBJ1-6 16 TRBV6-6 CASSYDPTGANSPLHF TGTGCCAGCAGTTACGACCCCACAGGGGCAAATTCACCCCTCCACTTT
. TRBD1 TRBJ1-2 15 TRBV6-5 CASRSTGTAFYGYTF TGTGCCAGCAGAAGTACCGGGACAGCTTTCTATGGCTACACCTTC
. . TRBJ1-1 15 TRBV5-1 CASQEGDLMNTEAFF TGCGCCAGCCAGGAGGGGGACCTCATGAACACTGAAGCTTTCTTT
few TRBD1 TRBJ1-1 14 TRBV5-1 CASRYTTGDTEAFF TGCGCCAGCAGATACACCACAGGGGACACTGAAGCTTTCTTT